The 12 T cell receptor beta chains below all came from one sample that was sequenced in a study of vaccination effects on CD4 cells after COVID-19. Antigen-specific CD4+ T cells were expanded with viral peptide pools in the ViraFEST assay before sequencing. Cells that had been cultured for approximately ten days were the source of isolated CD4+ T cells. Two-dose vaccination with either BNT162b2 or mRNA-1273 was given to the participants. The repertoire was sequenced with immunoSEQ multiplex PCR; TCRdb's copy has only in-frame clones and lacks some. This sample has about 30,000 clones; 74% occur once, and the top ten carry about a sixth. What these receptors recognize is not known. The specimen was CD4+ T cells from PBMCs cultured with HCoV-OC43 spike peptides, collected after COVID-19 vaccination. Subset of the sample: HCoV-OC43 spike overlapping peptide pool stimulation. These receptor sequences come from a human donor who received a COVID-19 vaccine.

J is TRBJ1-1 and V is TRBV5-1; D is undetermined. Germline-derived CDR1 and CDR2 are SGHRS and YFSETQ. Trimming removed 5 bases from V and 1 base from J, with 12 bases in between. CDR3 size: 14 residues. Here the CDR3 DNA reads TGCGCCAGCAGTGGGCTTCAGGCGAACACTGAAGCTTTCTTT. It codes for CASSGLQANTEAFF.

This sequence joins TRBV20-1 and TRBJ2-7, with 11 positions matching TRBD2. This CDR3 has 13 amino acids. Trimming at V came to 3 bases and at J to 3 bases, leaving 1 base not matched to a gene. CDR1 is DFQATT, CDR2 SNEGSKA, per germline (reference sequence). Here the CDR3 reads CSASTSGGYEQYF. The CDR3 bases are TGCAGTGCTAGTACTAGCGGGGGCTACGAGCAGTACTTC.

This clone was found once. The chain joins TRBV27 to TRBJ2-7, with D possibly being TRBD2 (5 bases). With 4 bases removed from V and 3 bases from J, the gap between germline ends came to 13 bases. Germline CDR1 is MNHEY and CDR2 is SMNVEV (reference sequence). CDR3 length: 14 residues. The CDR3 sequence: CASSWAEGLYEQYF. Written as DNA, the CDR3 is TGTGCCAGCAGTTGGGCTGAGGGCCTCTACGAGCAGTACTTC.

The J gene is TRBJ1-2, the V gene TRBV19; D ambiguous. In germline, CDR1 is LNHDA, CDR2 SQIVND (reference sequence). CDR3 length: 15 amino acids. Trimming removed 0 bases from V and 4 bases from J, with 12 bases in between. In DNA, the CDR3 is TGTGCCAGTAGTATAGATCGTGGGAGAAGCTATGGCTACACCTTC. Its translation is CASSIDRGRSYGYTF.

The CDR3 reads CASSFRLAGGETQYF. CDR3 sequence (DNA): TGTGCCAGCAGCTTTCGACTAGCGGGAGGAGAGACCCAGTACTTC. The chain joins TRBV3-1 (or the pseudogene TRBV3-2) to TRBJ2-5; TRBD2 agrees at 13 bases. Germline V gene sequence: CDR1 LGHDT, CDR2 YNNKEL (reference sequence). The CDR3 length is 15 residues. V dropped 5 bases and J dropped 4; count of bases not matched to a gene: 4.

V gene TRBV7-2 combines with J gene TRBJ1-5; 8 bases fit TRBD1. The CDR3 covers 14 residues. CDR1 and CDR2 from the germline V gene are SGHTA and FQGNSA. Unmatched junction bases numbered 3, after V lost 1 base and J lost 7 bases. Here the CDR3 reads CASSLGTGRQPQHF. DNA for the CDR3: TGTGCCAGCAGCTTAGGGACAGGGAGGCAGCCCCAGCATTTT.

The V and J genes are TRBV6-5 and TRBJ1-5; D call uncertain. The V gene lost 2 bases and the J gene lost 2 bases, with 4 bases spanning the gap. Per germline, CDR1 MNHEY and CDR2 SVGAGI. This CDR3 has 13 residues. The CDR3 reads CASSYMGNQPQHF. The CDR3, as DNA: TGTGCCAGCAGTTACATGGGCAATCAGCCCCAGCATTTT.

The V and J genes are TRBV6-5 and TRBJ1-2; D gene ambiguous. The germline V gene has CDR1 MNHEY and CDR2 SVGAGI. V lost 4 bases and J 0 bases, leaving 9 bases between the germline ends. The CDR3 is made up of 14 amino acids. CDR3 amino acids: CASSLKEANYGYTF. The CDR3 region has the DNA TGTGCCAGCAGTTTGAAAGAAGCTAACTATGGCTACACCTTC.

Only one count was recorded for this clone. The V and J genes are TRBV5-1 and TRBJ2-3; D is uncertain. Germline V CDR1 and CDR2: SGHRS, YFSETQ. The CDR3 is 16 residues long. Trimming shortened V by 0 bases and J by 5 bases, and 16 bases separated the two germline ends. CDR3 loop: CASSLGRRTSLDTQYF. CDR3 sequence (DNA): TGCGCCAGCAGCTTGGGGCGCCGGACGTCCTTAGATACGCAGTATTTT.

This chain joins TRBV6-5 and TRBJ1-2, with TRBD1 matching over 7 bases. Germline V gene sequence: CDR1 MNHEY, CDR2 SVGAGI. CDR3 size: 15 residues. Losses at the gene ends were 8 bases for V and 6 bases for J; bases not matched to a gene: 15. The DNA of the CDR3 is TGTGCCAGCGTGGAGACAGGGCTGATCTTTAATGGCTACACCTTC. Its protein is CASVETGLIFNGYTF.

This clone was seen only a few times. Here the CDR3 reads CASSSWKNYGYTF. CDR3 in DNA: TGTGCCAGCAGCTCATGGAAAAACTATGGCTACACCTTC. This sequence joins TRBV7-9 and TRBJ1-2; D is undetermined. In germline, CDR1 is SEHNR, CDR2 FQNEAQ (reference sequence). V was shortened by 4 bases and J by 2 bases, with 8 bases between the two germline ends. The CDR3 is 13 residues long.

This clone was counted a single time. The chain recombines TRBV3-1 (or the pseudogene TRBV3-2) with TRBJ1-2, with D maybe TRBD1 (5 bases). Trimming shortened V by 4 bases and J by 3 bases, and 12 bases separated the two germline ends. In germline, CDR1 is LGHDT, CDR2 YNNKEL (reference sequence). The CDR3 has 14 amino acids. The CDR3 coding sequence is TGTGCCAGCAGCCCACCCCTGGGGGACTATGGCTACACCTTC. This codes for CASSPPLGDYGYTF.